The 25 T cell receptor beta chains below all came from one sample that was sequenced in a study of OX40 agonist ivuxolimab in advanced cancers. Sequencing was performed with immunoSEQ multiplex PCR; in TCRdb, only in-frame clones are kept and a portion is missing. The sample holds 23,000 or so clones, about 75% seen once. Sequenced here: CD4+ or CD8+ T cells sorted from blood, sampled in a trial of the OX40 agonist ivuxolimab. The receptors shown here come from an adult with an advanced solid tumor such as melanoma, head and neck, liver or kidney cancer.

The V call is TRBV2, the J call TRBJ2-7; D unclear. The germline gives CDR1 SNHLY, CDR2 FYNNEI. The V gene lost 6 bases and the J gene lost 2 bases, with 17 bases spanning the gap. CDR3 length: 15 amino acids. CDR3 in amino acids: CASSADRPTTYEQYF. Here the CDR3 DNA reads TGTGCCAGCAGCGCCGACCGACCCACCACCTACGAGCAGTACTTC.

V usage is TRBV21-1 and J usage is TRBJ2-6. TRBV21-1 is a documented pseudogene. The CDR3 extends over 15 amino acids. The CDR3 DNA follows: TGTGCCAGCAGCAAAGCGGCAAAGCGGGCCAACGTCCTGACTTTC. Protein product: CASSKAAKRANVLTF.

The rearrangement links TRBV7-8 to TRBJ1-3, with 7 positions matching TRBD1. V trimming: 3 bases; J trimming: 1 base; junction bases outside the gene matches: 6. Germline CDR1 and CDR2: SGHVS and FQNEAQ. The CDR3 runs to 16 residues. The CDR3 spells CASSFRRGDSGNTIYF. The CDR3 DNA reads as TGTGCCAGCAGCTTTCGCAGGGGGGATTCTGGAAACACCATATATTTT.

This clone was seen once. The rearrangement links TRBV28 to TRBJ1-1, with D unresolved. From germline, CDR1 is MDHEN and CDR2 SYDVKM. With 8 bases removed from V and 1 base from J, the gap between germline ends came to 8 bases. The CDR3 is made up of 12 amino acids. CDR3 residues: CASLTENTEAFF. The CDR3 nucleotides are TGTGCCAGCTTAACAGAGAACACTGAAGCTTTCTTT.

The V call is TRBV30, the J call TRBJ1-5; TRBD1 is a possible D gene (5 bases). Trimming cost V 3 bases and J 1 base, with 13 bases left between them. CDR3 length equals 15 residues. CDR1 GTSNPN and CDR2 SVGIG come from the germline V gene (reference sequence). The CDR3 nucleotides read TGTGCCTGGAGGGAAGGGGTAGAAAGCAATCAGCCCCAGCATTTT. As protein: CAWREGVESNQPQHF.

The V and J genes are TRBV18 and TRBJ1-4, with 7 bases identical to TRBD1. This CDR3 spans 15 amino acids. With 6 bases clipped from V and 2 bases from J, the junction kept 6 bases outside the gene matches. Germline CDR1 and CDR2: KGHSH and LQKENI. CDR3: CASSPPGQTNEKLFF. CDR3 DNA: TGTGCCAGCTCGCCTCCGGGACAGACTAATGAAAAACTGTTTTTT.

The chain has TRBV7-2 and TRBJ2-2; unclear D gene. V lost 6 bases to trimming and J lost 3 bases, with 11 bases between them. The CDR3 has 14 residues. Looked up from germline, CDR1 is SGHTA and CDR2 is FQGNSA. CDR3 in amino acids: CASRTRPDTGELFF. For the CDR3, the DNA is TGTGCCAGCAGAACCCGACCGGACACCGGGGAGCTGTTTTTT.

The CDR3: CANPAGTGAHEQYF. In DNA, the CDR3 is TGCGCCAACCCCGCCGGGACAGGGGCCCACGAGCAGTACTTC. The J gene is TRBJ2-7, the V gene TRBV5-1; TRBD1 aligns across 10 bases. Germline V gene sequence: CDR1 SGHRS, CDR2 YFSETQ. The CDR3 covers 14 residues. The V and J ends lost 9 bases and 5 bases, in that order; junction bases with no gene match: 11.

The rearrangement uses TRBV27 and TRBJ1-5, with a tentative D call TRBD1 (6 bases). The CDR3 consists of 16 residues. CDR1 and CDR2 from the germline V gene are MNHEY and SMNVEV (reference sequence). Trimming shortened V by 2 bases and J by 2 bases, and 13 bases separated the two germline ends. The CDR3 region is CASSLDYREGNQPQHF. In nucleotides, the CDR3 is TGTGCCAGCAGTTTAGACTACAGGGAGGGCAATCAGCCCCAGCATTTT.

There are a few counts of this clone. The chain carries TRBV7-9 and TRBJ2-1; D gene unclear. CDR3 length equals 12 residues. CDR1 is SEHNR, CDR2 FQNEAQ, per germline (reference sequence). Trimming took off 5 bases at V and 5 bases at J, with 7 bases between the two ends. The CDR3 spells CASSGRNNEQFF. DNA for the CDR3: TGTGCCAGCAGCGGACGGAACAATGAGCAGTTCTTC.

The V and J genes are TRBV19 and TRBJ1-4; the D gene is possibly TRBD1 (5 bases). CDR1 LNHDA and CDR2 SQIVND come from the germline V gene (reference sequence). Deletions cut 5 bases from V and 4 bases from J, with 14 bases between. The CDR3 sequence is 15 residues long. The CDR3 DNA reads TGTGCCAGTAGTCCCGGGACGGCACTTAATGAAAAACTGTTTTTT. Its protein product is CASSPGTALNEKLFF.

This clone has just a few counts. V gene TRBV6-4 combines with J gene TRBJ1-2, with D possibly TRBD1 on 6 matching bases. V lost 11 bases to trimming and J lost 4 bases, with 11 bases between them. Germline V gene sequence: CDR1 MRHNA, CDR2 SNTAGT. The CDR3 consists of 11 residues. For the CDR3, the DNA is TGTGCCCTAGAGGGGGGCTATGGCTACACCTTC. Amino acids: CALEGGYGYTF.

The V and J genes are TRBV28 and TRBJ2-1, with a tentative D call TRBD1 (6 bases). The CDR3 is made up of 16 amino acids. V lost 6 bases, J lost 0 bases, and 15 bases lay in between. Germline-derived CDR1 and CDR2 are MDHEN and SYDVKM. The CDR3 DNA sequence: TGTGCCAGCAGAGAACAGGGTACTAGCTCCTACAATGAGCAGTTCTTC. Translating it yields CASREQGTSSYNEQFF.

The chain links TRBV2 to TRBJ1-1; D possibly corresponds to TRBD1 (5 bases). The CDR3 is made up of 14 amino acids. V was pared by 5 bases and J by 1 base, with 11 bases between. Germline loops: CDR1 SNHLY, CDR2 FYNNEI. The CDR3 reads CASSPQVWNTEAFF. DNA of the CDR3: TGTGCCAGCAGTCCACAGGTTTGGAACACTGAAGCTTTCTTT. The full variable domain, with the rest looked up from reference TRBV2 and TRBJ1-1, is EPEVTQTPSHQVTQMGQEVILRCVPISNHLYFYWYRQILGQKVEFLVSFYNNEISEKSEIFDDQFSVERPDGSNFTLKIRSTKLEDSAMYFCASSPQVWNTEAFFGQGTRLTVV.

The chain couples TRBV6-1 to TRBJ1-2; 7 nucleotides agree with TRBD1. Germline V gives CDR1 MNHNS, CDR2 SASEGT. There are 13 residues in the CDR3. Germline trimming cut 6 bases from V and 3 bases from J; bases unmatched to any gene: 4. The CDR3 sequence is CASRPGTDYGYTF. In DNA, the CDR3 is TGTGCCAGCAGGCCCGGGACAGACTATGGCTACACCTTC.

This chain uses TRBV29-1 with TRBJ1-4; a possible D gene is TRBD1 (6 bases). Trimming removed 7 bases from V and 8 bases from J, with 17 bases in between. Looked up from germline, CDR1 is SQVTM and CDR2 is ANQGSEA. The CDR3 totals 13 residues. CDR3 DNA: TGCAGCGGGACACAGGGAGGAGGAGAAAAACTGTTTTTT. Translating gives CSGTQGGGEKLFF.

This rearrangement joins TRBV6-1 to TRBJ1-5; tentatively, D is TRBD1 (6 bases). This CDR3 is 14 amino acids long. CDR1 is MNHNS, CDR2 SASEGT, per germline. The germline V and J ends were trimmed by 6 bases and 6 bases, with 15 bases remaining between them. CDR3 DNA: TGTGCCAGCAGCCTTGTGGGGGCGGGTCAGCCCCAGCATTTT. The encoded protein is CASSLVGAGQPQHF.

The chain carries TRBV19 and TRBJ1-5; no clear D gene. V dropped 4 bases and J dropped 1 base, with 5 bases sitting between them. The CDR3 covers 13 residues. Germline values: CDR1 LNHDA, CDR2 SQIVND (reference sequence). CDR3 in DNA: TGTGCCAGTAGTAGTGAAAGCAATCAGCCCCAGCATTTT. Translation: CASSSESNQPQHF.

Only one count was recorded for this clone. The rearrangement links TRBV19 to TRBJ2-1, with TRBD2 identical over 9 bases. J lost 7 bases, V lost 7 bases, and 17 bases had no gene match. Germline CDR1 and CDR2: LNHDA and SQIVND (reference sequence). The CDR3 runs to 17 residues. For the CDR3, the DNA is TGTGCCAGTAAAATTAGGGGGGTAGCGGGAGAGCGGAATGAGCAGTTCTTC. The encoded protein is CASKIRGVAGERNEQFF.

A remark on this clone: An end of the junction differs from the germline gene, which may be a read error. V usage is TRBV18 and J usage is TRBJ1-5, with D unresolved. The CDR3 totals 14 residues. The V gene's germline CDR1 is KGHSH and CDR2 LQKENI. The CDR3: CASSSPGSPQPQHF. CDR3 DNA sequence: TGTGCCAGCTCATCACCGGGGTCACCTCAGCCCCAGCATTTT.

The chain is built from TRBV7-3 and TRBJ2-2, with D possibly being TRBD2 (6 bases). V shed 1 base and J shed 0 bases, with 12 bases lying between them. Germline-derived CDR1 and CDR2 are SGHTA and FQGTGA. This CDR3 region has 17 residues. In DNA form, the CDR3 reads TGTGCCAGCAGCTTAAGTGTTCGGGGGTCGAACACCGGGGAGCTGTTTTTT. This sequence encodes CASSLSVRGSNTGELFF.

This chain connects TRBV6-6 to TRBJ1-1; D gene unclear. Trimming cost V 6 bases and J 7 bases, with 3 bases left between them. The CDR3 runs to 9 residues. Germline V gene data show CDR1 as MNHNY and CDR2 as SVGAGI (reference sequence). CDR3 loop: CASRSEAFF. The CDR3 DNA reads TGTGCCAGCAGAAGTGAAGCTTTCTTT.

This clone was seen only once. J is TRBJ2-5 and V is TRBV11-2, with TRBD2 matching 15 bases. The CDR3 length is 15 residues. Germline CDR1 is SGHAT and CDR2 is FQNNGV. The J segment lost 6 bases and the V segment lost 5 bases, leaving 4 bases of the junction unmatched. The CDR3 region has the DNA TGTGCCAGCAGCGCGGGACTAGCGGGGGGAAAGACCCAGTACTTC. Its translation: CASSAGLAGGKTQYF.

The V call is TRBV6-5, the J call TRBJ2-7, with 9 positions matching TRBD1. The CDR3 extends over 15 amino acids. Trimming removed 6 bases from V and 3 bases from J; junction bases left unmatched: 9. The germline gives CDR1 MNHEY, CDR2 SVGAGI. CDR3 residues: CASSLSGTGLYEQYF. The CDR3 nucleotides read TGTGCCAGCAGCCTCTCGGGGACAGGGCTCTACGAGCAGTACTTC.

V usage is TRBV4-3 and J usage is TRBJ2-1; 7 nucleotides align to TRBD2. Germline V CDR1 and CDR2: LGHNA, YSLEER. Trimming cost V 0 bases and J 7 bases; bases outside gene matches: 12. This CDR3 spans 17 amino acids. CDR3 DNA: TGCGCCAGCAGCCAAGATGCCCCACCGGGAGGTAATAATGAGCAGTTCTTC. This gives the protein CASSQDAPPGGNNEQFF.